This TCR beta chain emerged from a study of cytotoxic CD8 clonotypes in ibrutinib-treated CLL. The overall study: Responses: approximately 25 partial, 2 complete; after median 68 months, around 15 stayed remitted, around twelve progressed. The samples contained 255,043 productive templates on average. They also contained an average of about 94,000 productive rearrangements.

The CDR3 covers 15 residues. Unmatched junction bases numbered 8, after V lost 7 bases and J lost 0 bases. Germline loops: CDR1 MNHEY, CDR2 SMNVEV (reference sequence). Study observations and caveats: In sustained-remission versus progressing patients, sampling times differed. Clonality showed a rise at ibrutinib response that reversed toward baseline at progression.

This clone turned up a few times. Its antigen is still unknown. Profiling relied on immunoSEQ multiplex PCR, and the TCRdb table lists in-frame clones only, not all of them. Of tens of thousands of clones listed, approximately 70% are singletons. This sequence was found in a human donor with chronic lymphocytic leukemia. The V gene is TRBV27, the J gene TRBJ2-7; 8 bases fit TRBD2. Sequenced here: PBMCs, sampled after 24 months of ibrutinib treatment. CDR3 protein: CASTPGGPSSYEQYF. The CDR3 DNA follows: TGTGCCAGCACCCCGGGGGGGCCCAGCTCCTACGAGCAGTACTTC.